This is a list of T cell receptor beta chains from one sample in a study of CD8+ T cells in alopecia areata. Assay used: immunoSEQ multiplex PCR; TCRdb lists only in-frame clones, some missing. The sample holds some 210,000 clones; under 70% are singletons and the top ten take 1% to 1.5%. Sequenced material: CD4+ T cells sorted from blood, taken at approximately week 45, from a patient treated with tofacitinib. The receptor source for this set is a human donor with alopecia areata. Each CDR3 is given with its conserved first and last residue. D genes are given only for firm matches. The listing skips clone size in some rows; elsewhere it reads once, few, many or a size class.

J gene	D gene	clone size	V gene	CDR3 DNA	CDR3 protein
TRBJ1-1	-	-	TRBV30	TGTGCCTGGACCATAGGGCAGCGATACAACACTGAAGCTTTCTTT	CAWTIGQRYNTEAFF
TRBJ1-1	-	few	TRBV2	TGTGCCAGCAGTGAGCACACAATGAACACTGAAGCTTTCTTT	CASSEHTMNTEAFF
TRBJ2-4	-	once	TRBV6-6	TGTGCAGGTGGGAGAAACATTCAGTACTTC	CAGGRNIQYF
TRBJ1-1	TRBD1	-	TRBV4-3	TGCGCCAGCAGCCAAGATTTTAGGACAGGGAACACTGAAGCTTTCTTT	CASSQDFRTGNTEAFF
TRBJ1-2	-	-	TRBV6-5	TGTGCTTCTAAGAGGGATACCTTTGGTGGCTACACCTTC	CASKRDTFGGYTF
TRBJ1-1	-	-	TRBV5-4	TGTGCCAGCAGCTTGGAGGGGGGATTTGGCACTGAAGCTTTCTTT	CASSLEGGFGTEAFF
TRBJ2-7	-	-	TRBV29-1	TGCAGCGTTGTGTTAGAGGGCTACGAGCAGTACTTC	CSVVLEGYEQYF
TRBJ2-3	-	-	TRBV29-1	TGCAGCGTTGAAGATCAGCTAGCTTTCACAGATACGCAGTATTTT	CSVEDQLAFTDTQYF
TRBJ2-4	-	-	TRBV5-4	TGTGCCAGCACTGGCGAGGGCGTAGCCAAAAACATTCAGTACTTC	CASTGEGVAKNIQYF
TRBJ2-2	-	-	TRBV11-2	TGTGCCAGCAGCTTAGATATTGCCGGGGAGCTGTTTTTT	CASSLDIAGELFF
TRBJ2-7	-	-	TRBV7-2	TGTGCCAGCAGCTCCCCAGCCGACAGGTACAAGCAGTACTTC	CASSSPADRYKQYF
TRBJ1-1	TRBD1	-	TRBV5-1	TGCGCCAGCAGCTTGGCTACGACAGGGCCTGAAGCTTTCTTT	CASSLATTGPEAFF
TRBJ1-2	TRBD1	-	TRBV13	TGTGCCAGCAGCTCTAGGACAGGGGGCACCTATGGCTACACCTTC	CASSSRTGGTYGYTF
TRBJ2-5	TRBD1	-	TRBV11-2	TGTGCCAGCAGCCCGACAGGGCCGAGGGAGACCCAGTACTTC	CASSPTGPRETQYF
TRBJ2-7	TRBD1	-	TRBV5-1	TGCGCGACAGCGGGACAGGGTTCTTCTTTAGTCTTC	CATAGQGSSLVF
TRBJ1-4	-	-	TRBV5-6	TGTGCCAGCAGCTTGACTCAGGTGACAGGTCTAAGTGAAAAACTGTTTTTT	CASSLTQVTGLSEKLFF
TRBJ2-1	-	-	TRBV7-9	TGTGCCAGCAGCTCCCCGGGGGCCCGCGGCAATGAGCAGTTCTTC	CASSSPGARGNEQFF
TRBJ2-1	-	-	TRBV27	TGTGCCAGCAGTTTGCGTCGGGGCTACAATGAGCAGTTCTTC	CASSLRRGYNEQFF
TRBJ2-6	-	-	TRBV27	TGTGCCAGTACAGGGATGGCTGGGGCCAACGTCCTGACTTTC	CASTGMAGANVLTF
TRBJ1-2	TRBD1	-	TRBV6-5	TGTGCCAGCAGTTCCGCCGGGACAGGGGGTGGCTACACCTTC	CASSSAGTGGGYTF
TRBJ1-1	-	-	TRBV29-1	TGCAGCGCCGGGACCCGTGGCACTGAAGCTTTCTTT	CSAGTRGTEAFF
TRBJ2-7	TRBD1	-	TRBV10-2	TGCGCCAGCACCCCCCAAGGGGGCATCTACGAGCAGTACTTC	CASTPQGGIYEQYF
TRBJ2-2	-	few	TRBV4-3	TGCGCCAGCAGCCAAGCCCGAAGAACCGGGGAGCTGTTTTTT	CASSQARRTGELFF
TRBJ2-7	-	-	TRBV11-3	TGTGCCAGCAGCCGCGAGGGGGGAGGCCCGACCTACGAGCAGTACTTC	CASSREGGGPTYEQYF
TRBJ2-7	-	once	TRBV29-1	TGCAGCGCCCAAAGGGGTCTAAGCTCCTACGAGCAGTACTTC	CSAQRGLSSYEQYF
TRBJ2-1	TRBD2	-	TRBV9	TGTGCCAGCAGTTCTAGCGGGGGAGGGTACAATGAGCAGTTCTTC	CASSSSGGGYNEQFF
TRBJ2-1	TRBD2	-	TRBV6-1	TGTGCCAGCAGTGAAGCCATTCTTCTAGCGGGGGGCCGCGATGAGCAGTTCTTC	CASSEAILLAGGRDEQFF
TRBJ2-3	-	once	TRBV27	TGTGCCAGCCGGCTAAGACTGGAGCTCACAGATACGCAGTATTTT	CASRLRLELTDTQYF
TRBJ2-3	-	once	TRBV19	TGTGCCAGTAGTATCCGGGGGAACACAGATACGCAGTATTTT	CASSIRGNTDTQYF
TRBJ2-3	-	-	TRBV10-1	TGCGCCAGCAGTACAGGGAAACAGATCACAGATACGCAGTATTTT	CASSTGKQITDTQYF
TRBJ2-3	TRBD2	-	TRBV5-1	TGCGCCAGCTCCCCGGGGGGGACCACAGATACGCAGTATTTT	CASSPGGTTDTQYF
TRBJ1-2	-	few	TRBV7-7	TGTGCCAGCAGCCCGGACTTGGGACGGTCCTTATCCTTC	CASSPDLGRSLSF
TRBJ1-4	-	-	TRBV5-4	TGTGCCAGCAGCTCGGGGACACACCTTGCAACTAATGAAAAACTGTTTTTT	CASSSGTHLATNEKLFF
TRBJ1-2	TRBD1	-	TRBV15	TGTGCCACCAGCAGAGGGACGGGACAGGGCACATCTAACTATGGCTACACCTTC	CATSRGTGQGTSNYGYTF
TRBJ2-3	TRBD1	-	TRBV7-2	TGTGCCAGCAGCTCAGGACAGGCCCCATTGGGTACGCAGTATTTT	CASSSGQAPLGTQYF
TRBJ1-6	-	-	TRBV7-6	TGTGCCAGCAGCTTAGTGCAGGGGTTCTCCTATAATTCACCCCTCCACTTT	CASSLVQGFSYNSPLHF
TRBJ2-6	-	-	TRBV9	TGTGCCAGCAGCGTAAACGCCGCCGGGGCCCCTGGGGCCAACGTCCTGACTTTC	CASSVNAAGAPGANVLTF
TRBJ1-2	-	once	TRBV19	TGTGCCAGTAGTCCCGTGACGGGGCTTGGCTACACCTTC	CASSPVTGLGYTF
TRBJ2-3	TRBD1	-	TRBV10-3	TGTGCCATCGGACAGGGGACGGCAGATACGCAGTATTTT	CAIGQGTADTQYF
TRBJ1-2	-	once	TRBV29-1	TGCAGCGTGGTTGTGGGGGAAGCGGATGGCTACACCTTC	CSVVVGEADGYTF